The next 11 T cell receptor beta chains were all read from a single sample in a study of T cells after somatic rescue of genetic block. Using immunoSEQ multiplex PCR, the repertoire was profiled, and TCRdb retains in-frame clones only, with some absent. The profile shows 110,000 or so clones, 90% to 95% of them singletons. Material for sequencing was peripheral blood mononuclear cells (PBMCs). The receptor set was obtained from a woman aged 18-30 years.

The chain carries TRBV6-5 and TRBJ2-2; perhaps TRBD2 as D (6 bases). CDR3 size: 14 residues. With 6 bases removed from V and 4 bases from J, the gap between germline ends came to 12 bases. CDR1 is MNHEY and CDR2 is SVGAGI in the germline V gene. The CDR3 DNA reads TGTGCCAGCAGACTCGGGGGTAGCACCGGGGAGCTGTTTTTT. Translation: CASRLGGSTGELFF.

The chain couples TRBV15 to TRBJ2-3; 10 nucleotides align to TRBD1. This CDR3 has 14 amino acids. The V and J ends lost 5 bases and 4 bases, in that order; junction bases with no gene match: 3. Germline lookup yields CDR1 LNHNV and CDR2 YYDKDF (reference sequence). CDR3: CATSRDRGPDTQYF. The CDR3 coding sequence is TGTGCCACCAGCCGGGACAGGGGTCCAGATACGCAGTATTTT.

Comments on this clone: The sample carries other DNA sequences with the same CDR3. V and J are TRBV20-1 and TRBJ1-1, with a tentative D call TRBD1 (5 bases). V gave up 7 bases and J gave up 5 bases, with 11 bases separating them. This CDR3 spans 11 amino acids. CDR1 DFQATT and CDR2 SNEGSKA come from the germline V gene (reference sequence). The CDR3 spells CSGRGGTEAFF. Here the CDR3 DNA reads TGCAGTGGGAGGGGCGGTACTGAAGCTTTCTTT.

The chain has TRBV7-9 and TRBJ2-7; 12 nucleotides line up with TRBD1. The CDR3 contains 16 residues. J was trimmed by 5 bases and V by 3 bases; bases with no gene match: 8. Germline assignment: CDR1 SEHNR and CDR2 FQNEAQ (reference sequence). The CDR3, as DNA: TGTGCCAGCAGCTTTCGGACCGGGACAGGGGGCCACGAGCAGTACTTC. Its translation is CASSFRTGTGGHEQYF.

The chain couples TRBV7-9 to TRBJ1-2; D uncertain. Trimming removed 5 bases from V and 0 bases from J, with 10 bases in between. CDR1 and CDR2 (germline): SEHNR, FQNEAQ (reference sequence). The CDR3 loop spans 14 amino acids. The CDR3 loop is CASSPPGTNYGYTF. CDR3 bases: TGTGCCAGCAGCCCCCCCGGGACTAACTATGGCTACACCTTC.

This chain uses TRBV18 with TRBJ1-4; no definite D call. V lost 6 bases and J lost 7, with 12 bases in between. Per the germline V gene, CDR1 is KGHSH and CDR2 is LQKENI. The CDR3 runs 13 residues. CDR3 nucleotide sequence: TGTGCCAGCTCGGAAGGGATCCGTGAAAAACTGTTTTTT. It codes for CASSEGIREKLFF.

This rearrangement joins TRBV19 to TRBJ1-2; possibly TRBD1 for D (5 bases). The V end lost 1 base, the J end lost 2 bases, and 17 bases lay between the germline ends. CDR3 length: 17 amino acids. The V gene's germline CDR1 is LNHDA and CDR2 SQIVND (reference sequence). CDR3 nucleotide sequence: TGTGCCAGTAGTATAGGCAGTAGGAGACAGCCCAACTATGGCTACACCTTC. Translating it yields CASSIGSRRQPNYGYTF.

This clone has just one count. The genes are TRBV5-8 and TRBJ2-7; TRBD1 is a possible D gene (5 bases). Trimming pared 3 bases from V and 7 bases from J, leaving 11 bases between. The CDR3 has 12 residues. CDR1 and CDR2 from the germline V gene are SGHTS and YDEGEE. The CDR3 loop reads CASSWGVQEQYF. In DNA, the CDR3 is TGTGCCAGCAGCTGGGGCGTCCAGGAGCAGTACTTC.

This clone was seen only a few times. The V call is TRBV25-1, the J call TRBJ1-1; D is unclear. Trimming shortened V by 7 bases and J by 4 bases, and 16 bases separated the two germline ends. CDR1 is MGHDK and CDR2 is SYGVNS in the germline V gene. This CDR3 is 14 amino acids long. The CDR3 reads CASKGAAQGTEAFF. DNA of the CDR3: TGTGCCAGCAAAGGTGCAGCCCAAGGCACTGAAGCTTTCTTT.

The chain combines TRBV9 with TRBJ1-3; D gene unclear. Germline V gene sequence: CDR1 SGDLS, CDR2 YYNGEE. The CDR3 has 19 amino acids. The ends were cut back, 1 base at V and 0 bases at J, with 20 bases in the middle. The CDR3 DNA follows: TGTGCCAGCAGCGTACAAACCTTTACTGCGTCCGTCTCTGGAAACACCATATATTTT. Amino acids: CASSVQTFTASVSGNTIYF.

The chain has TRBV4-3 and TRBJ2-3; the match to TRBD1 covers 10 bases. Germline loops: CDR1 LGHNA, CDR2 YSLEER. The CDR3 length is 16 residues. V gave up 1 base and J gave up 3 bases; unmatched junction bases: 4. CDR3 protein: CASSQVTGQGTDTQYF. The DNA of the CDR3 is TGCGCCAGCAGCCAAGTTACGGGACAGGGGACAGATACGCAGTATTTT.